One and the same sample provided the 27 T cell receptor beta chains below, sequenced in a study of T cell repertoires in cytomegalovirus infection. TCRdb passed the reads through MiXCR, listing each CDR3 protein once. The repertoire consists of around 530,000 distinct CDR3 sequences, with 26% occurring once and the leading ten covering 13%. Sequencing input: PBMCs. The receptor source for this set is a human donor in good health (CMV status not recorded). Some clones in this sample may be carry-over from other donors' samples.

In this sample, this clonotype turned up a few times. The genes are TRBV30 and TRBJ1-1; D unresolved. The germline V and J ends were trimmed by 1 base and 0 bases, with 6 bases remaining between them. The CDR3 is made up of 13 amino acids. Germline V gene data show CDR1 as GTSNPN and CDR2 as SVGIG (reference sequence). CDR3 sequence: CAWSAMLNTEAFF. The CDR3, as DNA: TGTGCCTGGAGTGCCATGTTGAACACTGAAGCTTTCTTT.

The rearrangement joins TRBV29-1 to TRBJ2-5; D might be TRBD2 (5 bases). The V gene lost 4 bases and the J gene lost 0 bases, with 6 bases spanning the gap. Germline CDR1 is SQVTM and CDR2 is ANQGSEA. The CDR3 sequence is 12 residues long. CDR3 nucleotides: TGCAGCGTTGGAGCGGACCAAGAGACCCAGTACTTC. It yields the protein CSVGADQETQYF.

This sequence joins TRBV7-9 and TRBJ2-5; D not resolved. Germline V gene data show CDR1 as SEHNR and CDR2 as FQNEAQ (reference sequence). Trimming cost V 3 bases and J 4 bases, with 9 bases left between them. The CDR3 length is 13 residues. CDR3 sequence (DNA): TGTGCCAGCAGCTTTCCTCAGACAGAGACCCAGTACTTC. It encodes CASSFPQTETQYF.

This clonotype was seen a handful of times. The gene calls are TRBV20-1 and TRBJ1-1; 9 bases fit TRBD1. The J segment lost 4 bases and the V segment lost 5 bases, leaving 8 bases of the junction unmatched. Germline lookup yields CDR1 DFQATT and CDR2 SNEGSKA (reference sequence). The CDR3 runs 14 residues. The CDR3, as DNA: TGCAGTGCTTGGGACAGGGTTGGCATCACTGAAGCTTTCTTT. It encodes CSAWDRVGITEAFF.

DNA of the CDR3: TGTGCCAGCAGTCAGACAGGGCGGAAGTCTGAGACCCAGTACTTC. Its protein is CASSQTGRKSETQYF. The rearrangement links TRBV12-3 or TRBV12-4 to TRBJ2-5; 7 bases map to TRBD1. Trimming removed 5 bases from V and 5 bases from J; junction bases left unmatched: 11. This CDR3 is 15 amino acids long.

The chain recombines TRBV9 with TRBJ2-7; 7 bases fit TRBD2. V shed 6 bases, J shed 3 bases, and the junction held 9 bases outside the gene matches. The CDR3 runs to 14 residues. Germline assignment: CDR1 SGDLS and CDR2 YYNGEE. The CDR3 DNA is TGTGCCAGCACACGGAGCGGGATATTCTACGAGCAGTACGTC. Its translation is CASTRSGIFYEQYV.

V and J are TRBV7-8 and TRBJ1-5; a possible D gene is TRBD1 (5 bases). This CDR3 has 15 residues. Germline-derived CDR1 and CDR2 are SGHVS and FQNEAQ. V gave up 1 base and J gave up 7 bases, with 14 bases separating them. This CDR3 reads CASSLGRGLRQPQHF. CDR3 coding DNA: TGTGCCAGCAGCTTAGGGAGGGGATTGAGACAGCCCCAGCATTTT.

This clonotype showed up many times. The chain recombines TRBV4-1 with TRBJ2-3; D gene unclear. V was shortened by 2 bases and J by 0 bases, with 15 bases between the two germline ends. Per germline, CDR1 MGHRA and CDR2 YSYEKL. This CDR3 comprises 17 residues. CDR3 protein: CASSQRFGDWSTDTQYF. CDR3 DNA: TGCGCCAGCAGCCAAAGGTTTGGCGACTGGAGCACAGATACGCAGTATTTT.

This clonotype was detected many times. The rearrangement links TRBV7-2 to TRBJ1-3; 8 positions agree with TRBD1. The CDR3 covers 17 residues. Losses at the gene ends were 5 bases for V and 0 bases for J; bases not matched to a gene: 9. The germline CDR1 and CDR2 sequences are SGHTA and FQGNSA. The CDR3 reads CASSGRTGPNSGNTIYF. CDR3 nucleotides: TGTGCCAGCAGCGGACGGACAGGGCCGAACTCTGGAAACACCATATATTTT.

The chain couples TRBV6-2 or TRBV6-3 to TRBJ2-1, with a tentative D call TRBD2 (6 bases). V lost 7 bases and J lost 10, with 32 bases in between. The CDR3 sequence is 18 residues long. CDR1 and CDR2 (germline): MNHEY, SVGEGT. The CDR3 sequence is CASTNSSLTAGLPGEQFF. The CDR3 DNA follows: TGTGCCAGCACCAACAGCTCCCTCACCGCGGGGCTGCCGGGGGAGCAGTTCTTC.

The CDR3 nucleotides read TGTGCCAGCAGCTTTCCGGACAGGGAGAACACCGGGGAGCTGTTTTTT. This encodes CASSFPDRENTGELFF. The rearrangement uses TRBV7-9 and TRBJ2-2; 8 nucleotides align to TRBD1. Germline V CDR1 and CDR2: SEHNR, FQNEAQ (reference sequence). V gave up 3 bases and J gave up 1 base; unmatched junction bases: 4. The CDR3 has 16 residues.

The chain joins TRBV25-1 to TRBJ1-1; D unresolved. Germline V gives CDR1 MGHDK, CDR2 SYGVNS. The CDR3 covers 14 residues. Trimming stripped 4 bases from V and 9 bases from J, with 18 bases between. For the CDR3, the DNA is TGTGCCAGCAGTGTCGAATCCAAGGCTCATAAAGCTTTCTTT. This codes for CASSVESKAHKAFF.

This clonotype was detected many times. The gene calls are TRBV7-9 and TRBJ2-1; 9 nucleotides align to TRBD2. The CDR3 is 15 residues long. The germline CDR1 and CDR2 sequences are SEHNR and FQNEAQ (reference sequence). Losses at the gene ends were 3 bases for V and 2 bases for J; bases not matched to a gene: 2. CDR3 sequence (DNA): TGTGCCAGCAGCTTGGTAGCGGGGGCCTACAATGAGCAGTTCTTC. This translates into CASSLVAGAYNEQFF.

V and J are TRBV11-3 and TRBJ2-3, with D possibly matching TRBD2 (6 bases). Deletions cut 1 base from V and 2 bases from J, with 10 bases between. The CDR3 loop spans 15 amino acids. Germline CDR1 and CDR2: SGHNT and YENEEA. CDR3 loop: CASSLGGTLTDTQYF. DNA of the CDR3: TGTGCCAGCAGCTTAGGCGGGACCCTCACAGATACGCAGTATTTT. Looking up the rest from reference TRBV11-3 and TRBJ2-3 gives the full variable domain: EAGVVQSPRYKIIEKKQPVAFWCNPISGHNTLYWYLQNLGQGPELLIRYENEEAVDDSQLPKDRFSAERLKGVDSTLKIQPAELGDSAVYLCASSLGGTLTDTQYFGPGTRLTVL.

In this sample, this clonotype turned up many times. CDR3 residues: CASSPFPGEQFF. The CDR3 DNA is TGTGCCAGCAGTCCCTTTCCTGGGGAGCAGTTCTTC. The chain links TRBV7-2 to TRBJ2-1, with no clear D. CDR3 length: 12 amino acids. CDR1 is SGHTA and CDR2 is FQGNSA in the germline V gene. V gave up 6 bases and J gave up 10 bases, with 13 bases separating them.

This clonotype has ten or more counts. V usage is TRBV6-1 and J usage is TRBJ1-2; TRBD1 aligns across 10 bases. V lost 5 bases, J lost 2 bases, and 2 bases stayed unmatched. Germline CDR1 and CDR2: MNHNS and SASEGT. This CDR3 spans 14 amino acids. In DNA, the CDR3 is TGTGCCAGCAGTTGGACAGGGGGGAACTATGGCTACACCTTC. Amino acids: CASSWTGGNYGYTF.

V gene TRBV4-1 combines with J gene TRBJ2-3, with a weak D call TRBD2 (7 bases). There are 19 residues in the CDR3. Trimming pared 5 bases from V and 2 bases from J, leaving 26 bases between. The V gene's germline CDR1 is MGHRA and CDR2 YSYEKL. This CDR3 reads CASSARGDTDIPNTDTQYF. The CDR3 DNA sequence: TGCGCCAGCAGCGCCCGGGGGGACACGGACATCCCAAACACAGATACGCAGTATTTT.

This clonotype was observed a few times. The chain combines TRBV7-2 with TRBJ1-5, with 7 positions matching TRBD1. The CDR3 covers 14 residues. The germline gives CDR1 SGHTA, CDR2 FQGNSA. J gave up 5 bases and V 3 bases, and 4 bases lay outside the gene matches. CDR3 protein: CASSLTGFDQPQHF. The CDR3 DNA reads as TGTGCCAGCAGCTTGACAGGGTTTGATCAGCCCCAGCATTTT.

V usage is TRBV6-2 or TRBV6-3 and J usage is TRBJ1-2; 12 nucleotides line up with TRBD1. V was clipped by 5 bases and J by 8 bases; unmatched bases: 15. Germline assignment: CDR1 MNHEY and CDR2 SVGEGT. The CDR3 loop spans 17 amino acids. The CDR3 loop reads CASSRPGQGAPRGGYTF. In DNA, the CDR3 is TGTGCCAGCAGTCGACCGGGACAGGGGGCCCCTCGGGGGGGCTACACCTTC.

The chain recombines TRBV6-2 or TRBV6-3 with TRBJ2-1, with 11 bases fitting TRBD2. Losses at the gene ends were 6 bases for V and 5 bases for J; bases not matched to a gene: 6. Germline V CDR1 and CDR2: MNHEY, SVGEGT. The CDR3 loop spans 15 amino acids. CDR3 coding DNA: TGTGCCAGCAGAAATAGCGGGAGGGTTGACAATGAGCAGTTCTTC. This gives the protein CASRNSGRVDNEQFF.

In this sample, this clonotype turned up a few times. J is TRBJ2-2 and V is TRBV19, with 11 nucleotides matching TRBD1. CDR1 LNHDA and CDR2 SQIVND come from the germline V gene (reference sequence). The CDR3 extends over 19 amino acids. The trim removed 6 bases at V and 6 bases at J, leaving 18 bases unmatched. The chain's CDR3 is CASSFPGQGEKSSPGELFF. The CDR3 DNA follows: TGTGCCAGTAGCTTCCCGGGACAGGGGGAAAAAAGTTCCCCCGGGGAGCTGTTTTTT.

In its sample, this clonotype was seen a few times. The CDR3 here is CASTRAGGRQDTQYF. In DNA form, the CDR3 reads TGTGCCAGCACCCGGGCTGGCGGTAGACAGGATACGCAGTATTTT. The V call is TRBV6-2 or TRBV6-3, the J call TRBJ2-3; a weak D match, TRBD1 (5 bases). CDR3 length: 15 amino acids. Germline loops: CDR1 MNHEY, CDR2 SVGEGT. V was trimmed by 7 bases and J by 6 bases, leaving 20 bases between them.

This clonotype was picked up many times. J is TRBJ1-4 and V is TRBV7-2, with TRBD1 identical over 7 bases. V lost 2 bases and J lost 7; bases outside the gene matches: 4. The CDR3 spans 14 residues. CDR1 SGHTA and CDR2 FQGNSA come from the germline V gene. This CDR3 is CASSLLGGPEKLFF. The CDR3 DNA follows: TGTGCCAGCAGCTTACTAGGGGGCCCTGAAAAACTGTTTTTT.

In its sample, this clonotype was seen many times. The rearrangement joins TRBV6-5 to TRBJ1-1; TRBD1 agrees at 12 bases. Germline CDR1 and CDR2: MNHEY and SVGAGI. CDR3 length equals 16 residues. The trim removed 2 bases at V and 5 bases at J, leaving 6 bases unmatched. CDR3 protein: CASSYPGQGAGTEAFF. The CDR3, as DNA: TGTGCCAGCAGTTACCCGGGACAGGGGGCTGGTACTGAAGCTTTCTTT.

This clonotype was counted between two and nine times. This chain joins TRBV6-1 and TRBJ2-7, with D perhaps matching TRBD1 (6 bases). V gave up 10 bases and J gave up 5 bases, with 12 bases separating them. CDR3 length: 11 residues. The germline V gene has CDR1 MNHNS and CDR2 SASEGT. The CDR3 DNA sequence: TGTGCCACAACAGGGATCCACGAGCAGTACTTC. It codes for CATTGIHEQYF.

This sequence joins TRBV19 and TRBJ1-1; TRBD1 matches at 7 bases. The J segment lost 1 base and the V segment lost 8 bases, leaving 1 base of the junction unmatched. The CDR3 extends over 12 amino acids. Germline CDR1 is LNHDA and CDR2 is SQIVND (reference sequence). The CDR3 region has the DNA TGTGCCAGTTACAGGGGGAACACTGAAGCTTTCTTT. Its translation is CASYRGNTEAFF.

This rearrangement joins TRBV30 to TRBJ1-1; D is uncertain. Trimming stripped 2 bases from V and 6 bases from J, with 16 bases between. CDR3 length: 14 residues. The V gene's germline CDR1 is GTSNPN and CDR2 SVGIG (reference sequence). CDR3 in DNA: TGTGCCTGGAGTTTAGTATCCAGGAGCGCTGAAGCTTTCTTT. The encoded protein is CAWSLVSRSAEAFF.